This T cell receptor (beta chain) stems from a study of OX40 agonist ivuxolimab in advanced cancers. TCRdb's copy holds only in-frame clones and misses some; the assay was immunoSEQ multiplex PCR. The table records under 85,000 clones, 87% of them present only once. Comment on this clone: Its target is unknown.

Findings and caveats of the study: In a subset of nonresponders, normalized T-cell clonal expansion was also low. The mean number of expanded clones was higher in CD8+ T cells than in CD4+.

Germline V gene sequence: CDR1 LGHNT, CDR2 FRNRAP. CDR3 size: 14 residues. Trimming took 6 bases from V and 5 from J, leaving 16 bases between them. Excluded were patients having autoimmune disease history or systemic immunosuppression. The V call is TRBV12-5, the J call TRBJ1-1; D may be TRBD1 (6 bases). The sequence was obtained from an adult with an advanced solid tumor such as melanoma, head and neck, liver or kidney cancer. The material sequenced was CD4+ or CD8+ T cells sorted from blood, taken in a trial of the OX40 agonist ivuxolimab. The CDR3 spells CASGGPYRVTEAFF. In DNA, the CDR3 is TGTGCTAGTGGGGGCCCCTACAGGGTTACTGAAGCTTTCTTT.